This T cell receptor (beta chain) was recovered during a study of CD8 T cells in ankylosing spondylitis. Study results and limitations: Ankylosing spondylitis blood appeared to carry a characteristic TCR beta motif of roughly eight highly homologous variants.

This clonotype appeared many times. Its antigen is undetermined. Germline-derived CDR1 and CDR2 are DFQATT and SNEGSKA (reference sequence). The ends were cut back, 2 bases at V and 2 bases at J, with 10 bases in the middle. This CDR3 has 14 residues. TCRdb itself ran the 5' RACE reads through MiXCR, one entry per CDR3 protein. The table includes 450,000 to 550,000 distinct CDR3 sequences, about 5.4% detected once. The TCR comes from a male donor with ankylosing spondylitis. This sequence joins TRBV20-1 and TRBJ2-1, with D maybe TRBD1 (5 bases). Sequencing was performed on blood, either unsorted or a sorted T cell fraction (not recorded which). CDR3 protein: CSARSTGTYNEQFF. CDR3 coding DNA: TGCAGTGCTAGATCAACAGGTACCTACAATGAGCAGTTCTTC.